The 11 T cell receptor beta chains below come from one sample, sequenced in a study of shared clonotypes between healthy human individuals. Sequenced by immunoSEQ multiplex PCR; TCRdb stores in-frame clones only, minus some. The data show under 1,100,000 clones, around three quarters seen once. Sequenced: memory CD4+ T cells from PBMCs. Subset noted: CD45RA-negative fraction. The receptor source for this set is a man between 18 and 29 years old in good health. Some clones in this sample may be carry-over from other donors' samples.

The CDR3 protein is CASSLALGTYEQYF. The CDR3 DNA follows: TGCGCCAGCAGCTTAGCACTAGGAACCTACGAGCAGTACTTC. V is TRBV5-1 and J is TRBJ2-7; D might be TRBD2 (5 bases). From germline, CDR1 is SGHRS and CDR2 YFSETQ. CDR3 length equals 14 residues. V was pared by 2 bases and J by 2 bases, with 11 bases between. Looking up the rest from reference TRBV5-1 and TRBJ2-7 gives the full variable domain: KAGVTQTPRYLIKTRGQQVTLSCSPISGHRSVSWYQQTPGQGLQFLFEYFSETQRNKGNFPGRFSGRQFSNSRSEMNVSTLELGDSALYLCASSLALGTYEQYFGPGTRLTVT.

The chain recombines TRBV30 with TRBJ2-5; D is uncertain. The CDR3 loop spans 13 amino acids. Trimming took 0 bases from V and 5 from J, leaving 10 bases between them. Per germline, CDR1 GTSNPN and CDR2 SVGIG (reference sequence). The CDR3 is CAWSVARFETQYF. CDR3 sequence (DNA): TGTGCCTGGAGTGTAGCTAGATTCGAGACCCAGTACTTC.

This clone showed up just a few times. The sample has other DNA sequences that encode this CDR3 too. The chain is built from TRBV28 and TRBJ1-2; D is undetermined. Germline loops: CDR1 MDHEN, CDR2 SYDVKM. V dropped 6 bases and J dropped 2 bases, with 4 bases sitting between them. The length of the CDR3 is 11 residues. The CDR3 here is CASSQNYGYTF. DNA of the CDR3: TGTGCCAGCAGCCAAAACTATGGCTACACCTTC.

The J gene is TRBJ1-4, the V gene TRBV28; the D gene is possibly TRBD1 (5 bases). Trimming cost V 5 bases and J 8 bases, with 18 bases left between them. Germline V lookup: CDR1 MDHEN, CDR2 SYDVKM. The CDR3 totals 15 residues. CDR3 protein: CASSPSGLIGEKLFF. CDR3 DNA sequence: TGTGCCAGCAGTCCCTCGGGACTTATAGGCGAAAAACTGTTTTTT. The full variable domain, in which reference TRBV28 and TRBJ1-4 provide the parts outside the CDR3, is DVKVTQSSRYLVKRTGEKVFLECVQDMDHENMFWYRQDPGLGLRLIYFSYDVKMKEKGDIPEGYSVSREKKERFSLILESASTNQTSMYLCASSPSGLIGEKLFFGSGTQLSVL.

Regarding this clone: Other DNA sequences in the sample encode the same CDR3. This sequence joins TRBV5-1 and TRBJ1-1; D remains ambiguous. This CDR3 has 14 amino acids. The V gene lost 0 bases and the J gene lost 1 base, with 7 bases spanning the gap. Per germline, CDR1 SGHRS and CDR2 YFSETQ. DNA of the CDR3: TGCGCCAGCAGCTTGGGACTAGGGAACACTGAAGCTTTCTTT. Residues: CASSLGLGNTEAFF.

This clone occurred once. V and J are TRBV4-2 and TRBJ2-1, with 7 bases aligning to TRBD2. V shed 2 bases, J shed 3 bases, and the junction held 4 bases outside the gene matches. The CDR3 contains 15 residues. From germline, CDR1 is LGHNA and CDR2 YNFKEQ. The CDR3 DNA reads TGTGCCAGCAGCCAATTTCTAGCGGACTACAATGAGCAGTTCTTC. Translation gives CASSQFLADYNEQFF.

Here the CDR3 reads CASSPGQTGGYTF. The CDR3 bases are TGTGCCAGCAGCCCGGGGCAAACGGGTGGCTACACCTTC. This sequence joins TRBV7-9 and TRBJ1-2; D possibly corresponds to TRBD1 (5 bases). Germline V CDR1 and CDR2: SEHNR, FQNEAQ (reference sequence). The CDR3 contains 13 residues. With 5 bases removed from V and 7 bases from J, the gap between germline ends came to 14 bases.

This clone has at least ten counts. The chain has TRBV30 and TRBJ1-2, with a tentative D call TRBD1 (5 bases). Germline V gives CDR1 GTSNPN, CDR2 SVGIG (reference sequence). V gave up 1 base and J gave up 9 bases, with 9 bases separating them. The CDR3 sequence is 11 residues long. The CDR3 DNA sequence: TGTGCCTGGAGTGGAGGGGCTCGCTACACCTTC. Its protein is CAWSGGARYTF. Full variable domain (missing parts from reference TRBV30 and TRBJ1-2): SQTIHQWPATLVQPVGSPLSLECTVEGTSNPNLYWYRQAAGRGLQLLFYSVGIGQISSEVPQNLSASRPQDRQFILSSKKLLLSDSGFYLCAWSGGARYTFGSGTRLTVV.

The rearrangement links TRBV6-5 to TRBJ1-5; tentative D call: TRBD1 (5 bases). Looked up from germline, CDR1 is MNHEY and CDR2 is SVGAGI. V dropped 6 bases and J dropped 0 bases, with 12 bases sitting between them. The CDR3 covers 15 residues. The CDR3 sequence: CASRYQGNSNQPQHF. The CDR3, as DNA: TGTGCCAGCAGATACCAGGGTAATAGCAATCAGCCCCAGCATTTT.

The chain joins TRBV30 to TRBJ1-2; tentatively, D is TRBD1 (5 bases). The CDR3 loop spans 13 amino acids. CDR1 GTSNPN and CDR2 SVGIG come from the germline V gene (reference sequence). V was clipped by 5 bases and J by 8 bases, with 18 bases between them. DNA for the CDR3: TGTGCCTGGTTGGGGATGGGGCGGGGAGGCTACACCTTC. Protein product: CAWLGMGRGGYTF.

Note on this clone: One end of the junction fails to match germline, which may point to a read error. This chain links TRBV4-3 with TRBJ2-7; maybe TRBD1 (5 bases). This CDR3 comprises 16 residues. Germline V lookup: CDR1 LGHNA, CDR2 YSLEER. For the CDR3, the DNA is TGCGCCAGCAGCCAAGATATGGGGCAGGGTTCCTCCGAGCAGTACTTC. This translates into CASSQDMGQGSSEQYF.